This T cell receptor (beta chain) was observed in a study of T cell repertoires in cytomegalovirus infection. Study context: Researchers turned to recently identified HLA-C-restricted CMV epitopes as well as well-studied HLA-B-restricted ones. Through public TCR beta signatures, both CMV infection and matching HLA type were indicated. Study findings and constraints: It was HLA-C-restricted CMV-specific TCR beta clonotypes that dominated the response ex vivo.

TCRdb independently ran MiXCR on the reads; one entry per CDR3 protein. The sample shows roughly 920,000 distinct CDR3 sequences, less than 40% of them seen only once. Trimming left V 3 bases short and J 0 bases short, with 9 bases between. From germline, CDR1 is SNHLY and CDR2 FYNNEI. This CDR3 has 15 residues. To note about this clonotype: Its target is not known.

The clonotype comes from a human donor in good health (CMV status not recorded). Some clones in this sample may be carry-over from other donors' samples. The chain uses TRBV2 and TRBJ2-1, with a weak D call TRBD2 (6 bases). Sequencing used cultured CD8+ T cells from PBMCs, obtained from culture after CMV antigen stimulation. The CDR3 is CASSDQGLSYNEQFF. CDR3 coding DNA: TGTGCCAGCAGTGACCAGGGACTCTCCTACAATGAGCAGTTCTTC.